A selection of T cell receptor beta chains follows, all from one sample in a study of blood T cell repertoires in COVID-19. Data came from immunoSEQ multiplex PCR; TCRdb stores just in-frame clones and leaves some out. The repertoire holds about 250,000 clones, with roughly nine tenths as singletons. Input material: PBMCs or T cells enriched from blood (not recorded which). The receptor set was obtained from a woman aged 18-30 years who had recovered from COVID-19. CDR3s include the opening cysteine and the closing phenylalanine or tryptophan. Fields, in order: J gene, CDR3 length, clone size, V gene, D gene, CDR3 DNA, CDR3 protein. A D gene is named only where the DNA matches it firmly. Not every row has a clone size; where given, it reads once, few, many or a size class.

TRBJ2-3	15	-	TRBV25-1	TRBD1	TGTGCCAGCAGTGGTTGGACAGGGGATGCAGATACGCAGTATTTT	CASSGWTGDADTQYF
TRBJ2-1	15	-	TRBV5-4	TRBD2	TGTGCCAGCAGCTCTGCTAGCGGGGGAACCAATGAGCAGTTCTTC	CASSSASGGTNEQFF
TRBJ1-2	12	-	TRBV27	-	TGTGCCAGCAGTTTGGAGGGGCGCGGCTACACCTTC	CASSLEGRGYTF
TRBJ1-2	16	-	TRBV6-5	TRBD1	TGTGCCAGCAGTTACGGAGGGACAGGGGGCCCCTATGGCTACACCTTC	CASSYGGTGGPYGYTF
TRBJ1-6	14	-	TRBV2	-	TGTGCCAGCAGCGGGAGCTCCTATAATTCACCCCTCCACTTT	CASSGSSYNSPLHF
TRBJ2-2	14	-	TRBV3-1/TRBV3-2	-	TGTGCCAGCAGCCAAGATTGGGGGGCCGGGGAGCTGTTTTTT	CASSQDWGAGELFF
TRBJ2-5	15	-	TRBV5-8	-	TGTGCCAGCAGCTTGACGGGACACCTCCAAGAGACCCAGTACTTC	CASSLTGHLQETQYF
TRBJ2-1	14	-	TRBV3-1/TRBV3-2	TRBD2	TGTGCCAGCAGTGACACGCTAGCGGGGGATGAGCAGTTCTTC	CASSDTLAGDEQFF
TRBJ2-3	15	-	TRBV28	TRBD1	TGTGCCAGCAGCCCCTCGGGACAGAACACAGATACGCAGTATTTT	CASSPSGQNTDTQYF
TRBJ1-1	15	-	TRBV7-9	-	TGTGCCAGCAGCTTACAGGGCAGATTGAACACTGAAGCTTTCTTT	CASSLQGRLNTEAFF
TRBJ1-2	13	few	TRBV12-3/TRBV12-4	TRBD1	TGTGCCAGCAGTTACGGGACAGGGAATGGCTACACCTTC	CASSYGTGNGYTF
TRBJ2-7	12	-	TRBV28	-	TGTGCCAGCAGTGCGTTATCCTACGAGCAGTACTTC	CASSALSYEQYF
TRBJ2-7	14	-	TRBV19	TRBD1	TGTGCCAGTAGTATAGGGGGACAGGCCTACGAGCAGTACTTC	CASSIGGQAYEQYF
TRBJ1-2	13	-	TRBV2	-	TGTGCCAGCCTATACAGGGCGGCCTATGGCTACACCTTC	CASLYRAAYGYTF
TRBJ2-2	18	-	TRBV2	TRBD2	TGTGCCAGCAGTGAAGCGCTCAGCGGGGGGTCGCCATTTGGGGAGCTGTTTTTT	CASSEALSGGSPFGELFF
TRBJ1-6	15	-	TRBV5-4	TRBD1	TGTGCCAGCAGCCAGCAGGGGGCAAGTAATTCACCCCTCCACTTT	CASSQQGASNSPLHF
TRBJ1-1	16	-	TRBV9	-	TGTGCCAGCAACTTCTTGGAGGGGGGGCGGAACACTGAAGCTTTCTTT	CASNFLEGGRNTEAFF
TRBJ2-7	12	once	TRBV5-5	-	TGTGCCAGCAGCCTGGGGACTTACGAGCAGTACTTC	CASSLGTYEQYF
TRBJ2-7	15	-	TRBV13	TRBD2	TGTGCCAGCAGCTTAGGGCTAGCGGGGGCCTACGAGCAGTACTTC	CASSLGLAGAYEQYF
TRBJ1-6	13	-	TRBV27	TRBD1	TGTGCCAGCAGTTACAGGGGTAGTTCACCCCTCCACTTT	CASSYRGSSPLHF
TRBJ2-7	15	-	TRBV6-2/TRBV6-3	-	TGTGCCAGCAGTTACCCGCAAGCGACGTCCTACGAGCAGTACTTC	CASSYPQATSYEQYF
TRBJ2-2	15	-	TRBV28	-	TGTGCCAGCAGTTTATCACTAGCCAACACCGGGGAGCTGTTTTTT	CASSLSLANTGELFF